This T cell receptor (beta chain) was captured by sequencing in a study of blood T cell repertoires in COVID-19. About the study: The United States, Italy and Spain provided the acute and convalescent COVID-19 samples. T cells, B-cell-depleted T cells, or PBMCs supplied cDNA or gDNA.

In the authors' methods: Amplification of reference gene primers was used by the study to estimate nucleated cell counts. Using immunoSEQ multiplex PCR, the repertoire was profiled, and TCRdb retains in-frame clones only, with some absent. V and J calls and clone size are as listed in that table; D and trimming were resolved from the DNA. The sample holds 55,000 or so clones, about four fifths seen once. V was cut by 4 bases and J by 4 bases, with 11 bases left in between. Germline V gene sequence: CDR1 SGHRS, CDR2 YFSETQ. The CDR3 totals 13 residues. Sequenced sample: peripheral blood. The chain is built from TRBV5-1 and TRBJ1-2; D is unresolved. This clonotype originated in a human donor in a cohort sampled during active or convalescent COVID-19. CDR3 region: CASSQDSTYGYTF. CDR3 DNA: TGCGCCAGCAGCCAGGACTCGACCTATGGCTACACCTTC.